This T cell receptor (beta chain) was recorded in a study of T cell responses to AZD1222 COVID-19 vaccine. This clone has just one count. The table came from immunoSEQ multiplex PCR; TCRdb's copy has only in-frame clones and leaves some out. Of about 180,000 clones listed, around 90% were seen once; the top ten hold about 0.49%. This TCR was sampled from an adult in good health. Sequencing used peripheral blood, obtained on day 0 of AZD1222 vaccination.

CDR3 residues: CASSFPSYNEQFF. The DNA for the CDR3 is TGTGCCAGCAGCTTCCCCAGCTACAATGAGCAGTTCTTC. This rearrangement joins TRBV11-2 to TRBJ2-1; no definite D call. This CDR3 has 13 residues. Trimming pared 3 bases from V and 3 bases from J, leaving 6 bases between. Germline CDR1 and CDR2: SGHAT and FQNNGV.